These 12 T cell receptor beta chains originate from one sample sequenced in a study of molecular identifiers for immune sequencing clone quantification. TCRdb re-analysed the PCR reads in MiXCR, keeping a single row per CDR3 protein. Counted here are tens of thousands of distinct CDR3 sequences, 15% to 20% occurring once; the ten biggest clones make up around 0.91%. Sequencing used naive CD8+ T cells from blood, with Jurkat cell RNA spiked in. Subset: FACS-sorted CD8+CD4-CCR7+CD45RA+ naive T cells. These receptors came from a human donor in good health. Some libraries in this study had Jurkat cell RNA spiked in.

The chain has TRBV19 and TRBJ2-7; 9 bases are shared with TRBD1. CDR3 length equals 14 residues. CDR1 LNHDA and CDR2 SQIVND come from the germline V gene (reference sequence). J lost 3 bases, V lost 8 bases, and 8 bases had no gene match. The CDR3: CASDPGTGIYEQYF. The CDR3 DNA follows: TGTGCCAGTGACCCCGGGACAGGGATCTACGAGCAGTACTTC.

This clonotype was picked up many times. The rearrangement joins TRBV12-3 or TRBV12-4 to TRBJ2-7; 9 nucleotides match TRBD2. The CDR3 runs to 16 residues. The V segment lost 6 bases and the J segment 3 bases; nucleotides outside the gene matches: 12. The CDR3 region has the DNA TGTGCCAGCAGCTCTCTGGCGCTAGCGGGAAACTACGAGCAGTACTTC. The encoded protein is CASSSLALAGNYEQYF.

V usage is TRBV9 and J usage is TRBJ2-5; no clear D gene. Germline CDR1 and CDR2: SGDLS and YYNGEE. Trimming cost V 3 bases and J 2 bases, with 8 bases left between them. CDR3 length: 13 residues. In DNA form, the CDR3 reads TGTGCCAGCAGCGCCAAGTATCAAGAGACCCAGTACTTC. Translation gives CASSAKYQETQYF.

Many counts were recorded for this clonotype. V usage is TRBV20-1 and J usage is TRBJ2-5; 11 bases agree with TRBD2. The length of the CDR3 is 15 residues. Germline lookup yields CDR1 DFQATT and CDR2 SNEGSKA (reference sequence). V dropped 8 bases and J dropped 4; count of bases not matched to a gene: 12. The CDR3 DNA reads as TGCAGTACCCCGGTAGCGGGAGGGCCCCTAGAGACCCAGTACTTC. Amino acids: CSTPVAGGPLETQYF.

On this clonotype: Compared with germline, one end of the junction differs, possibly owing to a read error. The chain couples TRBV7-8 to TRBJ1-1; TRBD1 aligns across 9 bases. The CDR3 spans 18 residues. Per the germline V gene, CDR1 is SGHVS and CDR2 is FQNEAQ. The CDR3 loop reads CASSPRTGEDNMNTEAFF. CDR3 DNA sequence: TGTGCCAGCAGCCCCAGGACAGGGGAAGACAACATGAATACTGAAGCTTTCTTT.

The chain carries TRBV7-9 and TRBJ1-4, with 12 bases that match TRBD1. The CDR3 is 15 residues long. Germline lookup yields CDR1 SEHNR and CDR2 FQNEAQ (reference sequence). V shed 4 bases, J shed 5 bases, and the junction held 2 bases outside the gene matches. CDR3 residues: CASSSGTGGNEKLFF. The CDR3 region has the DNA TGTGCCAGCAGCTCCGGGACAGGGGGCAATGAAAAACTGTTTTTT.

This clonotype was recorded many times. J is TRBJ2-3 and V is TRBV28; TRBD2 agrees at 14 bases. The CDR3 sequence is 16 residues long. V gave up 0 bases and J gave up 9 bases; unmatched junction bases: 5. Germline CDR1 reads MDHEN; CDR2 reads SYDVKM. The DNA of the CDR3 is TGTGCCAGCAGTTTATGGACTAGCGGGGGGGAGGGGACGCAGTATTTT. Translating it yields CASSLWTSGGEGTQYF.

This clonotype was seen at least ten times. The chain links TRBV2 to TRBJ2-1; 12 nucleotides line up with TRBD2. CDR3 length: 19 amino acids. Germline V gives CDR1 SNHLY, CDR2 FYNNEI. V lost 6 bases to trimming and J lost 0 bases; unmatched junction nucleotides: 12. The CDR3 bases are TGTGCCAGCAGAGCTCCTAGCGGGGGGGTTATTAGCTCCTACAATGAGCAGTTCTTC. Translation gives CASRAPSGGVISSYNEQFF. The complete variable domain, with remaining parts taken from reference TRBV2 and TRBJ2-1, reads EPEVTQTPSHQVTQMGQEVILRCVPISNHLYFYWYRQILGQKVEFLVSFYNNEISEKSEIFDDQFSVERPDGSNFTLKIRSTKLEDSAMYFCASRAPSGGVISSYNEQFFGPGTRLTVL.

A word on this clonotype: A single base separates this from a much larger clone, so it may be a read error. This chain joins TRBV3-1 and TRBJ1-3; D unclear. The CDR3 totals 15 residues. Per the germline V gene, CDR1 is LGHDT and CDR2 is YNNKEL (reference sequence). The CDR3 DNA follows: TGTGCCAGCAACCAAGCGTACAGCTCTGGAAACACCATATATTTT. Protein: CASNQAYSSGNTIYF. Full variable domain (outside the CDR3, taken from reference TRBV3-1 and TRBJ1-3): DTAVSQTPKYLVTQMGNDKSIKCEQNLGHDTMYWYKQDSKKFLKIMFSYNNKELIINETVPNRFSPKSPDKAHLNLHINSLELGDSAVYFCASNQAYSSGNTIYFGEGSWLTVV.

To note about this clonotype: This may be a read error, as it is one base from a much larger clone. J is TRBJ2-7 and V is TRBV29-1, with D possibly TRBD1 on 5 matching bases. Germline V gene data show CDR1 as SQVTM and CDR2 as ANQGSEA. Trimming took 2 bases from V and 0 from J, leaving 11 bases between them. The length of the CDR3 is 14 residues. This CDR3 reads CSVETGVNSYEQYF. CDR3 in DNA: TGCAGCGTTGAAACAGGCGTTAACTCCTACGAGCAGTACTTC.

This clonotype was seen at least ten times. V is TRBV20-1 and J is TRBJ1-4; a weak D match, TRBD1 (5 bases). CDR1 is DFQATT, CDR2 SNEGSKA, per germline (reference sequence). V lost 0 bases to trimming and J lost 5 bases, with 7 bases between them. The CDR3 is 13 residues long. As DNA, the CDR3 is TGCAGTGCTAGAGAGGGGGGGAATGAAAAACTGTTTTTT. Residues: CSAREGGNEKLFF.

In this sample, this clonotype turned up many times. This chain connects TRBV7-3 to TRBJ2-3; no clear D gene. Trimming shortened V by 1 base and J by 6 bases, and 8 bases separated the two germline ends. The germline CDR1 and CDR2 sequences are SGHTA and FQGTGA. The CDR3 has 13 residues. The CDR3: CASSLIGADTQYF. Written as DNA, the CDR3 is TGTGCCAGCAGCTTAATCGGCGCCGATACGCAGTATTTT. Using reference TRBV7-3 and TRBJ2-3 for the parts outside the CDR3, the full variable domain is GAGVSQTPSNKVTEKGKYVELRCDPISGHTALYWYRQSLGQGPEFLIYFQGTGAADDSGLPNDRFFAVRPEGSVSTLKIQRTERGDSAVYLCASSLIGADTQYFGPGTRLTVL.